Described below is a single TCR beta chain sequence and its context. No antigen is known for it. These data originate in a study of T cells in localized non-small cell lung cancer. V lost 6 bases, J lost 5 bases, and 4 bases lay in between. Per the germline V gene, CDR1 is MDHEN and CDR2 is SYDVKM. The CDR3 is made up of 10 amino acids. Generated by immunoSEQ multiplex PCR, the TCRdb table keeps only in-frame clones and is missing some. Found here are approximately 7,200 clones, about 89% of them singletons; the top ten hold less than 35%. General study findings and limits: Uninvolved neighboring lung showed the greatest T cell clonality, exceeding tumor. Since sequencing was restricted to only one region of the tumor, intratumor heterogeneity remains a possibility. A median of about 60 of the top 100 tumor clones appeared in adjacent lung, which was paired and uninvolved. Longer overall survival was associated with a higher density of T cells in the blood.

The gene calls are TRBV28 and TRBJ2-5; D not resolved. The specimen was peripheral blood, collected before any cancer treatment. The clonotype comes from a male donor older than 55 with stage III lung adenocarcinoma. In DNA, the CDR3 is TGTGCCAGCAGGGCGGAGACCCAGTACTTC. Its protein product is CASRAETQYF.